This entry describes one TCR beta chain. Its antigen is as yet unknown. This sample was taken from a study of T cell responses to AZD1222 COVID-19 vaccine. Study-level findings and limits: Repertoires were obtained only post-peak T cell response. Reports say nearly half of spike-specific TCRs go after unmutated variant regions. The donor group comprised mostly white British people and more females; the analysis possibly underestimated clonal diversity.

TCRdb keeps only in-frame clones here, not all; method: immunoSEQ multiplex PCR. The sample records approximately 110,000 clones, about nine tenths being singletons. This clonotype was obtained from an adult in good health. The sample here was peripheral blood, taken on day 0 of AZD1222 vaccination.

The CDR3 DNA is TGTGCCAGCTGGGGGGCGAGCTCCTATAATTCACCCCTCCACTTT. Its protein product is CASWGASSYNSPLHF. V usage is TRBV28 and J usage is TRBJ1-6; a weak D match, TRBD1 (6 bases). Germline assignment: CDR1 MDHEN and CDR2 SYDVKM. V lost 8 bases, J lost 0 bases, and 11 bases lay in between. The CDR3 is 15 amino acids.